A selection of T cell receptor beta chains follows, all from one sample in a study of control samples from healthy donors and cancer patients. TCRdb's table, derived via immunoSEQ multiplex PCR, lists solely in-frame clones and lacks some. The sample yields about 98,000 clones, roughly 86% seen once. Sequenced input: blood. Receptors originate from a man aged 55 to 70 in good health. The CDR3 runs from the conserved cysteine through the conserved F or W.

CDR3: CSVQPGETYEQYF
V: TRBV29-1
J: TRBJ2-7

CDR3: CASSRLISGANVLTF
V: TRBV3-1/TRBV3-2
J: TRBJ2-6

CDR3: CAWSRTGALEHYAFF
V: TRBV30
J: TRBJ1-1

CDR3: CAISSGLPQETQYF
V: TRBV10-3
J: TRBJ2-5

CDR3: CASSEEVQMGGYTF
V: TRBV6-1
J: TRBJ1-2

CDR3: CASSLGGPYNEQFF
V: TRBV27
J: TRBJ2-1

CDR3: CASSTPPGGYNEQFF
V: TRBV5-1
J: TRBJ2-1

CDR3: CASSQVASGSVTGELFF
V: TRBV4-2
J: TRBJ2-2

CDR3: CASSPPNSGRGNEQFF
V: TRBV18
J: TRBJ2-1

CDR3: CASSETGTGNEKLFF
V: TRBV2
J: TRBJ1-4

CDR3: CASSLQNTNYGYTF
V: TRBV13
J: TRBJ1-2

CDR3: CASSLTPEQSYGYTF
V: TRBV5-1
J: TRBJ1-2

CDR3: CASSPGAGRYTEAFF
V: TRBV6-2/TRBV6-3
J: TRBJ1-1

CDR3: CASSFTGAYEQYF
V: TRBV5-4
J: TRBJ2-7

CDR3: CATGLASSTDTQYF
V: TRBV6-5
J: TRBJ2-3

CDR3: CASSSGRQRQGGTQYF
V: TRBV5-4
J: TRBJ2-5

CDR3: CASSVELSGTEAFF
V: TRBV9
J: TRBJ1-1

CDR3: CASSYEIRAFF
V: TRBV6-6
J: TRBJ1-1

CDR3: CAWSVFNGGTEAFF
V: TRBV30
J: TRBJ1-1

CDR3: CASSFLAEPWTGELFF
V: TRBV7-7
J: TRBJ2-2

CDR3: CASSRQGFNEQFF
V: TRBV6-6
J: TRBJ2-1

CDR3: CASSLSTPPQETQYF
V: TRBV6-5
J: TRBJ2-5

CDR3: CASIGEWDTEAFF
V: TRBV7-9
J: TRBJ1-1

CDR3: CASSPQGQGLTEAFF
V: TRBV18
J: TRBJ1-1

CDR3: CASSLAQRETQYF
V: TRBV12-3/TRBV12-4
J: TRBJ2-5

CDR3: CASSPFDTDTQYF
V: TRBV18
J: TRBJ2-3

CDR3: CASSFRGTDTQYF
V: TRBV27
J: TRBJ2-3